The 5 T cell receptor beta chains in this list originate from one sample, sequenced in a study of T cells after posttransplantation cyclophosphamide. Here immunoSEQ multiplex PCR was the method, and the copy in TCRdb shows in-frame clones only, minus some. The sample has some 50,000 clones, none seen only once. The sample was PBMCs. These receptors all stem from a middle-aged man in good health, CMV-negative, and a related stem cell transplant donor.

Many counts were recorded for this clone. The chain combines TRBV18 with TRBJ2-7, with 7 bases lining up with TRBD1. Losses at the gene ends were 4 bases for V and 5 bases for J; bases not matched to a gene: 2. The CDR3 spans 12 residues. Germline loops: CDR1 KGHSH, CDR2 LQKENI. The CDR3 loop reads CASSLDRDEQYF. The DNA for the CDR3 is TGTGCCAGCTCACTAGACAGGGACGAGCAGTACTTC. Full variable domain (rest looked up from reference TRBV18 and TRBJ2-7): NAGVMQNPRHLVRRRGQEARLRCSPMKGHSHVYWYRQLPEEGLKFMVYLQKENIIDESGMPKERFSAEFPKEGPSILRIQQVVRGDSAAYFCASSLDRDEQYFGPGTRLTVT.

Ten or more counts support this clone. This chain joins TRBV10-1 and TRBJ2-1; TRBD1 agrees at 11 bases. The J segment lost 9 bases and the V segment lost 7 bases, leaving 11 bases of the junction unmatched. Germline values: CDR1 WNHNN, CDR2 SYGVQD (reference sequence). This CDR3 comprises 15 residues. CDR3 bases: TGCGCCAGCATGCCCCCGGGACAGGGGGTCGGTGAGCAGTTCTTC. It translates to CASMPPGQGVGEQFF.

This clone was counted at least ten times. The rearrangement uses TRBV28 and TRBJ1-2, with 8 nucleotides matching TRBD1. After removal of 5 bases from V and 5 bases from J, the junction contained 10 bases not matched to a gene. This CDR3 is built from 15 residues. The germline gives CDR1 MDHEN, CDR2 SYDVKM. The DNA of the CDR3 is TGTGCCAGCAGTCCTTACCGGACAGGGTTGTATGGCTACACCTTC. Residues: CASSPYRTGLYGYTF.

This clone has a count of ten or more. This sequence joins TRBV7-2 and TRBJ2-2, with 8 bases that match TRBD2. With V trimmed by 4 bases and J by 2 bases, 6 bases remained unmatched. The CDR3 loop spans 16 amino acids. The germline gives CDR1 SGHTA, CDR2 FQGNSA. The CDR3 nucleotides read TGTGCCAGCAGCTATGGACTAGCTAGAAACACCGGGGAGCTGTTTTTT. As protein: CASSYGLARNTGELFF.

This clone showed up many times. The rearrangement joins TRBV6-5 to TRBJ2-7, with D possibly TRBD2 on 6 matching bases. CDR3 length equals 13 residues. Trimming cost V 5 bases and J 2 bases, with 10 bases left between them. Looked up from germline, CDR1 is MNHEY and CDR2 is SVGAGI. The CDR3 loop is CASSPSEPYEQYF. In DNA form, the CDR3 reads TGTGCCAGCAGTCCTAGCGAACCCTACGAGCAGTACTTC.